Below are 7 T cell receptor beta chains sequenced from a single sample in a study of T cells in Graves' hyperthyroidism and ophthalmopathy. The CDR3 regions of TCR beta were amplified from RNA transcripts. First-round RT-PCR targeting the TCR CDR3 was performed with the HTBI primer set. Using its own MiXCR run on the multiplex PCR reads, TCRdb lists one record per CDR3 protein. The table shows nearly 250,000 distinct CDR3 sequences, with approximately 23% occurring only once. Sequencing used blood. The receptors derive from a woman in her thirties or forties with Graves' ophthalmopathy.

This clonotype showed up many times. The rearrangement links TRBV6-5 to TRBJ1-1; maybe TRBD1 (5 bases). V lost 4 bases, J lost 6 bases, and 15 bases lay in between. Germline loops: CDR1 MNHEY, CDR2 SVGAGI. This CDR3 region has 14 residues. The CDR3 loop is CASSWGPTLAEAFF. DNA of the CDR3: TGTGCCAGCAGTTGGGGCCCGACATTGGCTGAAGCTTTCTTT.

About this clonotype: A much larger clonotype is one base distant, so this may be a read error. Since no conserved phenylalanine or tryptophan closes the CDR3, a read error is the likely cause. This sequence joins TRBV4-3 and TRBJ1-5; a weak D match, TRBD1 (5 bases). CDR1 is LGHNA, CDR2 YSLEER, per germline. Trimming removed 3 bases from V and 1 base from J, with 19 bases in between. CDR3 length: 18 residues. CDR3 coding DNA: TGCGCCAGCAGCCACTCCCTCACGGGAGGGGCAAGCAATCAGCCCCAGCATGTT. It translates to CASSHSLTGGASNQPQHV.

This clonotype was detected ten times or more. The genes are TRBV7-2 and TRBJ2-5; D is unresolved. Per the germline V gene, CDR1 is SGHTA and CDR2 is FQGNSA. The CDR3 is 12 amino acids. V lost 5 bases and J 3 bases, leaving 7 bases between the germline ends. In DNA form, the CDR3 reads TGTGCCAGCAGCCAGATGAAAGAGACCCAGTACTTC. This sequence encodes CASSQMKETQYF.

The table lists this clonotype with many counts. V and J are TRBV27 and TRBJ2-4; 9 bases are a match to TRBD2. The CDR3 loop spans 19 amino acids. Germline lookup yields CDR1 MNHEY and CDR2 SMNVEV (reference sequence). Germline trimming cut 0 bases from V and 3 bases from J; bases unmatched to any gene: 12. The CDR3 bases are TGTGCCAGCAGTTTATCCTTTGCTCAGACTAGCGGAGGCAAAAACATTCAGTACTTC. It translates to CASSLSFAQTSGGKNIQYF.

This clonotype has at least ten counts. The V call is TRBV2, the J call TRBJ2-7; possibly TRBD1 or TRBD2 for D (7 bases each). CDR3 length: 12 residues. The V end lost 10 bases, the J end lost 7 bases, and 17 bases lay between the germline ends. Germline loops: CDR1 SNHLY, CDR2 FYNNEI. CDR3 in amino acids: CAISPRGGEQYF. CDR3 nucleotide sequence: TGTGCCATTTCCCCCAGGGGGGGGGAGCAGTACTTC.

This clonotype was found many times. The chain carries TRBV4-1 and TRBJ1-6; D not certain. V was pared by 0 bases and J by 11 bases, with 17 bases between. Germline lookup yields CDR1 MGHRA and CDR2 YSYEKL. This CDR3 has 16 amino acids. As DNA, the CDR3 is TGCGCCAGCAGCCAAGAAACGGGCCGACGAGGGACACCCCTCCACTTT. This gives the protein CASSQETGRRGTPLHF.

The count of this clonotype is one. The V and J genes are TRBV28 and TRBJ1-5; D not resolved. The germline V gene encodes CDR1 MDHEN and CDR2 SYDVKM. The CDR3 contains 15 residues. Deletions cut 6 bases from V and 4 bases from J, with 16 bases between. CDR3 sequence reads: CASSPFTAVNQPQHF. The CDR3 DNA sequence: TGTGCCAGCAGCCCCTTTACAGCAGTAAATCAGCCCCAGCATTTT.